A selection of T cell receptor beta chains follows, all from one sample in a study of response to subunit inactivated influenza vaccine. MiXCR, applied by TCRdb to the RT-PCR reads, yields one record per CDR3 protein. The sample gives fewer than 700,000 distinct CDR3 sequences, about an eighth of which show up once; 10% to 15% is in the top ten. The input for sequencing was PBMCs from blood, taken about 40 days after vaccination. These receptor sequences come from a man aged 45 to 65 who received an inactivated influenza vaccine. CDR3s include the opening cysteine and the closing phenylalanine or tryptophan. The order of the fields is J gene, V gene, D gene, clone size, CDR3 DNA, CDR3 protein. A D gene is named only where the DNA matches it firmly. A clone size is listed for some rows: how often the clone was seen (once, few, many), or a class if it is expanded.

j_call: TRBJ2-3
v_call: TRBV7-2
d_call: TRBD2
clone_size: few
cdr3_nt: TGTGCCAGCAGCTTATGGCGGGGGGCAACAGATACGCAGTATTTT
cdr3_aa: CASSLWRGATDTQYF

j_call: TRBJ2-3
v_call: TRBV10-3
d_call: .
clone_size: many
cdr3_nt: TGTGCCATCGGGCCCCCAGGGTCAGATACGCAGTATTTT
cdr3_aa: CAIGPPGSDTQYF

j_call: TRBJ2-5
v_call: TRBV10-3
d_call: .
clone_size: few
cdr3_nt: TGTGCCATCAGTGAGGAGCGAGAGACCCAGTACTTC
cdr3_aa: CAISEERETQYF

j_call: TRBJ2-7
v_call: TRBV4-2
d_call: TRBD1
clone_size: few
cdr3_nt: TGTGCCAGCAGCCAAAATTACAGGGGCGAGCAGTACTTC
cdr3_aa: CASSQNYRGEQYF

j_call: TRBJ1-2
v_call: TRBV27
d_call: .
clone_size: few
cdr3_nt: TGTGCCAGCAGTTCCCGGGGCCACTATGGCTACACCTTC
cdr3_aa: CASSSRGHYGYTF

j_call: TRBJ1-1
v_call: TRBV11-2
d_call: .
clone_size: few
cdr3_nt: TGTGCCAGCAGCCCTGATAGGGGTTTGGCTTTCTTT
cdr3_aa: CASSPDRGLAFF

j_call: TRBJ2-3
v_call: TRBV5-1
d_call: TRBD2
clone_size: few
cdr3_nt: TGCGCCAGCAGCTTGGATTTTGCGGGAGGGCGTCGGGATACGCAGTATTTT
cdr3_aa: CASSLDFAGGRRDTQYF

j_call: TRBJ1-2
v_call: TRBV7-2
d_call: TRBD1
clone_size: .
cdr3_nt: TGTGCCAGCAGCTCCGGGGGACAGGGACGGGCTAACTATGGCTACACCTTC
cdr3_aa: CASSSGGQGRANYGYTF

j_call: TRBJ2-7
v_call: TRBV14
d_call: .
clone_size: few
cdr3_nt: TGTGCCAGCAGCCGCTCCCCGGCACTAGGCTACGAGCAGTACTTC
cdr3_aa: CASSRSPALGYEQYF

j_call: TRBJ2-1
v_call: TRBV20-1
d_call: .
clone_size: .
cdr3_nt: TGCAGTGCCCCTAGGCCTTGGTCCTACAATGAGCAGTTCTTC
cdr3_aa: CSAPRPWSYNEQFF

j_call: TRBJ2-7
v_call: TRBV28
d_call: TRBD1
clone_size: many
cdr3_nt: TGTGCCAGCAGTCCAGGACAGGGAGGTGGGTACGAGCAGTACTTC
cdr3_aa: CASSPGQGGGYEQYF

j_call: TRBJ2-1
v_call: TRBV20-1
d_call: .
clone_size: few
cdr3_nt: TGCAGTGCTAGCCGATTTTCGGGCCACAATGAGCAGTTCTTC
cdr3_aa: CSASRFSGHNEQFF

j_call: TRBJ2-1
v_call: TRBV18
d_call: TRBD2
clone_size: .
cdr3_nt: TGTGCCAGCTCACCACAGGGACTAGCGGGAGACAATGAGCAGTTCTTC
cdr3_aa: CASSPQGLAGDNEQFF

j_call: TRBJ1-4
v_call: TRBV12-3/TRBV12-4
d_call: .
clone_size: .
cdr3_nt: TGTGCCAGCAGCCTCAGACAGAACAGAAATGAAAAACTGTTTTTT
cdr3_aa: CASSLRQNRNEKLFF

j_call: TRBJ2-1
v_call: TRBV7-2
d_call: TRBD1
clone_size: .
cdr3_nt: TGTGCCAGCAGCCCGACCGGGACAGCTTACAATGAGCAGTTCTTC
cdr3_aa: CASSPTGTAYNEQFF

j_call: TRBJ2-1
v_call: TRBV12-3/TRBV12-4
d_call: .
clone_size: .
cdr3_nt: TGTGCCAGCAGCTGGAGGACCGAGCAGTTCTTC
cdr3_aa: CASSWRTEQFF

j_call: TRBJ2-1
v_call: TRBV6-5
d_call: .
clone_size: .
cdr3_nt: TGTGCCAGCAGTTCCCCCCTAACAGGGTATGAGCAGTTCTTC
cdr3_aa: CASSSPLTGYEQFF

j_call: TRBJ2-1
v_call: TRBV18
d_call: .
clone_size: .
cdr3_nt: TGTGCCAGCTCACCAGCGGGGACTTCTCACCCGGCCTTC
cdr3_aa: CASSPAGTSHPAF

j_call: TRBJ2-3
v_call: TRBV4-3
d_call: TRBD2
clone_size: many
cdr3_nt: TGCGCCAGCAGCCAAGGAGGAACAGGGAATGGCGGGAGGGCCGCAGATACGCAGTATTTT
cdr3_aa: CASSQGGTGNGGRAADTQYF

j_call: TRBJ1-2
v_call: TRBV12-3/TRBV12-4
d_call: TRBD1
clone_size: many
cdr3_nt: TGTGCCAGCAGTCACGGACAGGGAGGCCTCTATGGCTACACCTTC
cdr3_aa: CASSHGQGGLYGYTF

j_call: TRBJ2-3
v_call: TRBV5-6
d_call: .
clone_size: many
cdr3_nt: TGTGCCAGCAGCTTGATATGGGACACAGATACGCAGTATTTT
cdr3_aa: CASSLIWDTDTQYF

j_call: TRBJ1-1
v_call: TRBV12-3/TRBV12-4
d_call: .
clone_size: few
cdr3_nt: TGTGCCAGCACCTACCCCGGGGTGAACACTGAAGCTTTCTTT
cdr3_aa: CASTYPGVNTEAFF

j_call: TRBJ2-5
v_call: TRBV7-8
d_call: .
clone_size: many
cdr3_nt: TGTGCCAGCAGCTCGGGACTCGAAGAGACCCAGTACTTC
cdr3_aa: CASSSGLEETQYF

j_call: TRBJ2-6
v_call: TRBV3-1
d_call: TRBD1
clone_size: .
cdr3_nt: TGTGCCCGCAGTCGAGACTTAGGACAGGGTTCAGGGGCCAACGTCCTGACTTTC
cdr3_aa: CARSRDLGQGSGANVLTF